The rows below give T cell receptor beta chains drawn from one sample of a study of blood T cell repertoires in COVID-19. Sequencing used immunoSEQ multiplex PCR; TCRdb keeps in-frame clones, though not all of them. The repertoire consists of roughly 440,000 clones, with around 88% occurring once and the leading ten covering roughly 12%. The sample comprised peripheral blood. The receptors here all came from a woman in her 50s with COVID-19, enrolled during active disease. Each CDR3 is given with its conserved first and last residue. Each record gives: J gene, V gene, CDR3 protein.

j_gene: TRBJ1-1; v_gene: TRBV5-4; CDR3aa: CASSAGGTEAFF
j_gene: TRBJ2-2; v_gene: TRBV9; CDR3aa: CASSVSRGSAGELFF
j_gene: TRBJ2-5; v_gene: TRBV2; CDR3aa: CASSTRRQKETQYF
j_gene: TRBJ2-1; v_gene: TRBV6-5; CDR3aa: CASSPRIGAAEFF
j_gene: TRBJ1-4; v_gene: TRBV27; CDR3aa: CASMTGVGKLFF
j_gene: TRBJ2-7; v_gene: TRBV11-2; CDR3aa: CASSLGGGYEQYF
j_gene: TRBJ1-3; v_gene: TRBV7-3; CDR3aa: CASSLGTGNGNTIYF
j_gene: TRBJ2-3; v_gene: TRBV15; CDR3aa: CATSKLAGDRDTQYF
j_gene: TRBJ2-3; v_gene: TRBV11-2; CDR3aa: CASSRRGTPGTDTQYF
j_gene: TRBJ2-4; v_gene: TRBV7-9; CDR3aa: CASSLVNGYPTF
j_gene: TRBJ2-1; v_gene: TRBV27; CDR3aa: CATSSGGASNEQFF
j_gene: TRBJ1-1; v_gene: TRBV6-5; CDR3aa: CASNLDRVRSTEAFF
j_gene: TRBJ2-7; v_gene: TRBV19; CDR3aa: CASSMGQRSRLTSYEQYF
j_gene: TRBJ1-4; v_gene: TRBV19; CDR3aa: CASLPGTGIEKLFF
j_gene: TRBJ1-6; v_gene: TRBV19; CDR3aa: CASSDRGDWNSPLHF
j_gene: TRBJ2-7; v_gene: TRBV9; CDR3aa: CASSADRVDYEQYF
j_gene: TRBJ1-4; v_gene: TRBV6-5; CDR3aa: CASSPDRGRNEKLFF
j_gene: TRBJ1-1; v_gene: TRBV25-1; CDR3aa: CASSEYGDTEAFF
j_gene: TRBJ1-2; v_gene: TRBV5-1; CDR3aa: CASSLADRYANYGYTF
j_gene: TRBJ1-2; v_gene: TRBV24-1; CDR3aa: CATSDPGQGRGGYTF
j_gene: TRBJ1-1; v_gene: TRBV29-1; CDR3aa: CSVSNSDTEAFF
j_gene: TRBJ2-1; v_gene: TRBV6-4; CDR3aa: CASRASGGLNNEQFF
j_gene: TRBJ1-1; v_gene: TRBV30; CDR3aa: CAWSVRGGNINTEAFF
j_gene: TRBJ1-1; v_gene: TRBV6-5; CDR3aa: CATGAGGDTEAFF
j_gene: TRBJ1-5; v_gene: TRBV5-6; CDR3aa: CASSLWIGGQPQHF
j_gene: TRBJ1-1; v_gene: TRBV7-2; CDR3aa: CASIPVPGSYNTEAFF
j_gene: TRBJ1-5; v_gene: TRBV19; CDR3aa: CASIPTGVGNQPQHF
j_gene: TRBJ2-6; v_gene: TRBV2; CDR3aa: CASSTDRTAYSGANVLTF
j_gene: TRBJ2-5; v_gene: TRBV19; CDR3aa: CASSRDRGETQYF
j_gene: TRBJ1-2; v_gene: TRBV19; CDR3aa: CASSGPAGYGYTF
j_gene: TRBJ1-1; v_gene: TRBV12-3/TRBV12-4; CDR3aa: CASSFAENTEAFF
j_gene: TRBJ2-2; v_gene: TRBV2; CDR3aa: CASSLGGALTGELFF
j_gene: TRBJ2-3; v_gene: TRBV30; CDR3aa: CAWSKRGTDTQYF
j_gene: TRBJ1-2; v_gene: TRBV5-4; CDR3aa: CASSLGAQGANYGYTF
j_gene: TRBJ2-7; v_gene: TRBV7-9; CDR3aa: CASSLGASSGPDEQYF
j_gene: TRBJ2-7; v_gene: TRBV7-8; CDR3aa: CASSPFKRDFSYEQYF
j_gene: TRBJ1-1; v_gene: TRBV19; CDR3aa: CASTGPGPNTEAFF
j_gene: TRBJ2-1; v_gene: TRBV5-1; CDR3aa: CASSLEGTALNEQFF
j_gene: TRBJ2-3; v_gene: TRBV3-1/TRBV3-2; CDR3aa: CASSQGAGDTQYF
j_gene: TRBJ1-1; v_gene: TRBV7-3; CDR3aa: CASSKGDLNTEAFF
j_gene: TRBJ1-4; v_gene: TRBV10-2; CDR3aa: CASSVFGNEKLFF
j_gene: TRBJ1-4; v_gene: TRBV19; CDR3aa: CASSWPGQVKATNEKLFF
j_gene: TRBJ2-1; v_gene: TRBV12-3/TRBV12-4; CDR3aa: CASSGDFYNEQFF
j_gene: TRBJ2-5; v_gene: TRBV30; CDR3aa: CAWGTGGAETQYF
j_gene: TRBJ1-6; v_gene: TRBV10-3; CDR3aa: CAINDGQSNSPLHF
j_gene: TRBJ2-2; v_gene: TRBV6-4; CDR3aa: CASRIAGGRGTGELFF
j_gene: TRBJ2-1; v_gene: TRBV11-2; CDR3aa: CASTLSGGSSNEQFF
j_gene: TRBJ1-2; v_gene: TRBV29-1; CDR3aa: CSVEGSPGVNVYGYTF
j_gene: TRBJ2-1; v_gene: TRBV6-4; CDR3aa: CASSDSGVHEQFF
j_gene: TRBJ2-1; v_gene: TRBV5-1; CDR3aa: CASSLASGGPSEQFF
j_gene: TRBJ2-1; v_gene: TRBV27; CDR3aa: CASSLGPNEQFF
j_gene: TRBJ2-7; v_gene: TRBV5-6; CDR3aa: CASSPGGGGRTYEQYF
j_gene: TRBJ1-1; v_gene: TRBV18; CDR3aa: CASSETIGTEAFF
j_gene: TRBJ1-1; v_gene: TRBV18; CDR3aa: CASSPNPTGNTEAFF
j_gene: TRBJ1-3; v_gene: TRBV7-8; CDR3aa: CASSASQGTGNTIYF
j_gene: TRBJ2-5; v_gene: TRBV12-5; CDR3aa: CASGPNTLAGGRSTQYF
j_gene: TRBJ1-6; v_gene: TRBV30; CDR3aa: CAWSGGQDNSPLHF
j_gene: TRBJ2-6; v_gene: TRBV27; CDR3aa: CASSPRGANVLTF